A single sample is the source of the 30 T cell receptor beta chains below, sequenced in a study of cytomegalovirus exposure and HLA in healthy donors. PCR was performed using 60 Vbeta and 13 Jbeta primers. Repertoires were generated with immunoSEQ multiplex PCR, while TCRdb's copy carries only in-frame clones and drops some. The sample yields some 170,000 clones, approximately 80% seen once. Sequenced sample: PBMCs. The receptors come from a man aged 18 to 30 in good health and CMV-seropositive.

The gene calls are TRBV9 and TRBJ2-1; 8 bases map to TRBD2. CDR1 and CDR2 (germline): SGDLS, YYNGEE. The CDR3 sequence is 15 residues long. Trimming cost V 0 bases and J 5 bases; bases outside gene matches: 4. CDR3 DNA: TGTGCCAGCAGCGTAGAAGCGGGGGCCAACAATGAGCAGTTCTTC. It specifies CASSVEAGANNEQFF.

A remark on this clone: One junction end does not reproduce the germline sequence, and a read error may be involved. The CDR3: CASGQSPRGPTYEQYF. The CDR3 DNA reads TGTGCCAGCGGCCAAAGCCCCAGGGGACCTACCTACGAGCAGTACTTC. J is TRBJ2-7 and V is TRBV14, with a possible D match to TRBD1 (6 bases). The germline CDR1 and CDR2 sequences are SGHDN and FVKESK. The CDR3 is made up of 16 amino acids.

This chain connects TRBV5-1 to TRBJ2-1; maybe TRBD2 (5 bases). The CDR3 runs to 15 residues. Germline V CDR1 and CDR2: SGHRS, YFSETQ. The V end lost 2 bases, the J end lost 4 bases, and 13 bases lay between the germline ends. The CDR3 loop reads CASSFITGTYNEQFF. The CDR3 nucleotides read TGCGCCAGCAGCTTTATAACGGGAACGTACAATGAGCAGTTCTTC.

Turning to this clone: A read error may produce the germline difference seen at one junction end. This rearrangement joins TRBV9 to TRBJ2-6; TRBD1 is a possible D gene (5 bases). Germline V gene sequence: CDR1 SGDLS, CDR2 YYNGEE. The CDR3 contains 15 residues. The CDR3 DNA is TGTGCCAGCAGCGTATGGGGCTCTGGGGCCAACGGCCTGACTTTC. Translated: CASSVWGSGANGLTF.

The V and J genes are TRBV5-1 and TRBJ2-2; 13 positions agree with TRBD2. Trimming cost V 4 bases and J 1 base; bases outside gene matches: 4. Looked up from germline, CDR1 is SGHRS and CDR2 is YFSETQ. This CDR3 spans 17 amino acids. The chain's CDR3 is CASSPGTSGKNTGELFF. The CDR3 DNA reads TGCGCCAGCAGCCCCGGGACTAGCGGGAAGAACACCGGGGAGCTGTTTTTT.

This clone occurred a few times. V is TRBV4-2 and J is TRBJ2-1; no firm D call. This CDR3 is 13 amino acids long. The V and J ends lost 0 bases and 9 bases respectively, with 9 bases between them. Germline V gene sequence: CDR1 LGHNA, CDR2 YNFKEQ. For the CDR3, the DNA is TGTGCCAGCAGCCAAGATCGTCCGAGTGAGCAGTTCTTC. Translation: CASSQDRPSEQFF.

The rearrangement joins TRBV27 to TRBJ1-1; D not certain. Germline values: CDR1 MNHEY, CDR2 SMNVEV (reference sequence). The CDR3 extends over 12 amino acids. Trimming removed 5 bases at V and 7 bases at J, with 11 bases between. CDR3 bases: TGTGCCAGCAGTAGACGGGCGGGTGAAGCTTTCTTT. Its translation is CASSRRAGEAFF.

CDR3 nucleotides: TGTGCCAGCAGTTTCGCCCAGGGTCCCTACGAGCAGTACTTC. The encoded protein is CASSFAQGPYEQYF. The V gene is TRBV27, the J gene TRBJ2-7; possible D gene TRBD1, 5 bases. Germline V lookup: CDR1 MNHEY, CDR2 SMNVEV (reference sequence). The CDR3 loop spans 14 amino acids. V was cut by 3 bases and J by 2 bases, with 11 bases left in between.

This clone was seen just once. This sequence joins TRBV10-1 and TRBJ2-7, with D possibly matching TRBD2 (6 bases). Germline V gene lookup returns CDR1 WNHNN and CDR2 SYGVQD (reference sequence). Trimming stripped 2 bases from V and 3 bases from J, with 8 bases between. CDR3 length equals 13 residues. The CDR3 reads CASSEAGRYEQYF. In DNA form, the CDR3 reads TGCGCCAGCAGTGAGGCGGGGCGCTACGAGCAGTACTTC.

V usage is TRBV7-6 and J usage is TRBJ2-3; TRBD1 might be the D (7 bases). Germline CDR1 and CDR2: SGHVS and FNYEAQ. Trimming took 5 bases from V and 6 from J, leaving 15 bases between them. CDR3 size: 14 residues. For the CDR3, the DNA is TGTGCCAGCAGCCCCGACAGGGAGGTTGATACGCAGTATTTT. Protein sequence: CASSPDREVDTQYF. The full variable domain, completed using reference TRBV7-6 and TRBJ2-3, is GAGVSQSPRYKVTKRGQDVALRCDPISGHVSLYWYRQALGQGPEFLTYFNYEAQQDKSGLPNDRFSAERPEGSISTLTIQRTEQRDSAMYRCASSPDREVDTQYFGPGTRLTVL.

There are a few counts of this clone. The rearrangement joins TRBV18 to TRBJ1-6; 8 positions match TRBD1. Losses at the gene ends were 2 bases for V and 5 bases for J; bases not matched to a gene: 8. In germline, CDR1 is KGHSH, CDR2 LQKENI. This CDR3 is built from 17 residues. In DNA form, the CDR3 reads TGTGCCAGCTCACCAGCAGAACAGGGGGGAAATAATTCACCCCTCCACTTT. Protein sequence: CASSPAEQGGNNSPLHF.

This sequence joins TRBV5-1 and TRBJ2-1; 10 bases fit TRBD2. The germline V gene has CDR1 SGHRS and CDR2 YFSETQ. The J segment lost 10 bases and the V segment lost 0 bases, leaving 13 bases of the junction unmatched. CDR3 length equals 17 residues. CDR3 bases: TGCGCCAGCAGCTTGGATTCGGGGACTAGCGTTCAGCGGGAGCAGTTCTTC. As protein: CASSLDSGTSVQREQFF.

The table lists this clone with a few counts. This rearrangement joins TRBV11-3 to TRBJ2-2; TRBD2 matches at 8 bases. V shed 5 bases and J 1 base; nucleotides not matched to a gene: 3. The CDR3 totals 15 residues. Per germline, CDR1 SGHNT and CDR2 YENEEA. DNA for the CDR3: TGTGCCAGCAGCCTCGGGGGGGAGAACACCGGGGAGCTGTTTTTT. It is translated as CASSLGGENTGELFF.

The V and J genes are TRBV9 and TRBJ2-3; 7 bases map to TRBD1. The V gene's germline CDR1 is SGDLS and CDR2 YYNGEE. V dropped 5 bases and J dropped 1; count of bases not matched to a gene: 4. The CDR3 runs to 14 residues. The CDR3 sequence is CASSDRVGTDTQYF. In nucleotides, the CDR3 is TGTGCCAGCAGTGACAGGGTGGGCACAGATACGCAGTATTTT.

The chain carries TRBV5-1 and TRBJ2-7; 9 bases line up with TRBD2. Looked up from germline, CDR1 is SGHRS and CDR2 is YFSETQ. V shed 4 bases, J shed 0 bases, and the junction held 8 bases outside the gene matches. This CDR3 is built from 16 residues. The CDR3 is CASSLSGSAPSYEQYF. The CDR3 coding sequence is TGCGCCAGCAGCCTTAGCGGGAGTGCTCCCTCCTACGAGCAGTACTTC.

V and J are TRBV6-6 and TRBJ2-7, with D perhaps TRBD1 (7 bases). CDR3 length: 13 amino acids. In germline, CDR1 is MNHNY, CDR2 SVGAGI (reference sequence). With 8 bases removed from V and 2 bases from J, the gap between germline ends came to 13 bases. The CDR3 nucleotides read TGTGCCAGCGGACTACAGGGGACCTACGAGCAGTACTTC. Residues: CASGLQGTYEQYF.

DNA for the CDR3: TGTGCCAGCAGCGTAGGTACGAGTAATTCACCCCTCCACTTT. It codes for CASSVGTSNSPLHF. J is TRBJ1-6 and V is TRBV9; D is uncertain. The CDR3 is 14 amino acids. The V gene's germline CDR1 is SGDLS and CDR2 YYNGEE. V was clipped by 0 bases and J by 6 bases, with 7 bases between them. The full variable domain, completed using reference TRBV9 and TRBJ1-6, is DSGVTQTPKHLITATGQRVTLRCSPRSGDLSVYWYQQSLDQGLQFLIQYYNGEERAKGNILERFSAQQFPDLHSELNLSSLELGDSALYFCASSVGTSNSPLHFGNGTRLTVT.

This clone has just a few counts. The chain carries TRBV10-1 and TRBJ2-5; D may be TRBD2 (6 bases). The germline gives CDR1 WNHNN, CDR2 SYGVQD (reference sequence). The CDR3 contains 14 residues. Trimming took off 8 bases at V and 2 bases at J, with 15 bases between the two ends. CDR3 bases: TGCGCCAGCGGACCAGGCGGGGCGCAAGAGACCCAGTACTTC. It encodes CASGPGGAQETQYF.

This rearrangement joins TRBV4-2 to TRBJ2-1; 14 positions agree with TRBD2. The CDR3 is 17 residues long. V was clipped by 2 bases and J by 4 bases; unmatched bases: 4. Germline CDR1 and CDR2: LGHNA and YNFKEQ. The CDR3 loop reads CASSQRGTSGGYNEQFF. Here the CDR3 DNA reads TGTGCCAGCAGCCAACGAGGGACTAGCGGGGGATACAATGAGCAGTTCTTC.

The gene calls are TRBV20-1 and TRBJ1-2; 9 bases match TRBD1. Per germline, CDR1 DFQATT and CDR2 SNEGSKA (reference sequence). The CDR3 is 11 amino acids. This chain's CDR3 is CRGQGNNGYTF. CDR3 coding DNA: TGCAGGGGACAGGGAAACAATGGCTACACCTTC.

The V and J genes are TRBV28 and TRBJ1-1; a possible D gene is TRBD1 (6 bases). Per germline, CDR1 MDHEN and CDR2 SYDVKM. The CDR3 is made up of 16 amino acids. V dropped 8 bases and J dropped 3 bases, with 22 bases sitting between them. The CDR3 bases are TGTGCCAGCCATCAGGCGGGGGGCGGGGGATACACTGAAGCTTTCTTT. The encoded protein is CASHQAGGGGYTEAFF.

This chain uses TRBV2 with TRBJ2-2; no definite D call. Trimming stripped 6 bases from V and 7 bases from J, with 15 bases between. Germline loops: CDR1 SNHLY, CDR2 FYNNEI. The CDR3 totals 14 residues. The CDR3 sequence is CASRTTGHGGELFF. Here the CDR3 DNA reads TGTGCCAGCAGGACCACGGGTCACGGCGGGGAGCTGTTTTTT.

The CDR3 DNA reads as TGTGCCAGCAGCTCGAACAGGGGTGGTAGAAGTGGCTACACCTTC. Its protein is CASSSNRGGRSGYTF. This rearrangement joins TRBV5-8 to TRBJ1-2, with 7 bases aligning to TRBD1. Losses at the gene ends were 3 bases for V and 7 bases for J; bases not matched to a gene: 12. The CDR3 loop spans 15 amino acids. The germline gives CDR1 SGHTS, CDR2 YDEGEE.

The CDR3 bases are TGCAGCGTTGAAGGTAGCGGGAAGGACGGGGAGCTGTTTTTT. This sequence encodes CSVEGSGKDGELFF. The chain employs TRBV29-1 and TRBJ2-2, with 8 bases that match TRBD2. After removal of 1 base from V and 7 bases from J, the junction contained 5 bases not matched to a gene. Germline CDR1 reads SQVTM; CDR2 reads ANQGSEA. The CDR3 runs to 14 residues.

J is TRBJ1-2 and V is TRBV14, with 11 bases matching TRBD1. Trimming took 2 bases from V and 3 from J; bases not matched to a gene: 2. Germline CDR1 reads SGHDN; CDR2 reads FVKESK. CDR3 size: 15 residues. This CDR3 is CASSQRGQGDYGYTF. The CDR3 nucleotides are TGTGCCAGCAGCCAAAGGGGACAGGGGGACTATGGCTACACCTTC.

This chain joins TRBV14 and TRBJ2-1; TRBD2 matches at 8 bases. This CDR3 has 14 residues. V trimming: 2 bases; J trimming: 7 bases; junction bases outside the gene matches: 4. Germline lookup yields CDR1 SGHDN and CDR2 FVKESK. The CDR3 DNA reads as TGTGCCAGCAGCCAAATACTAGCGGTGAATGAGCAGTTCTTC. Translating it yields CASSQILAVNEQFF.

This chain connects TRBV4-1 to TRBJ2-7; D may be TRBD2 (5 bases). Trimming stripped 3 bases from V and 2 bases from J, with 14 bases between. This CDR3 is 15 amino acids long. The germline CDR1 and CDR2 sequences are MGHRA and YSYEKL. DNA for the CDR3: TGCGCCAGCAGCCAGGGCCCAGCGGTACCCTACGAGCAGTACTTC. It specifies CASSQGPAVPYEQYF.

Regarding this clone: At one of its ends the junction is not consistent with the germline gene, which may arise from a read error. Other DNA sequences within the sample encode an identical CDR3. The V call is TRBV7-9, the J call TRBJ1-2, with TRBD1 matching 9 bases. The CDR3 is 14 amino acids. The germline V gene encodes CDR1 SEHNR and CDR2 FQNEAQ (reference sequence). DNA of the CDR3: TGCGCCAGCAGCCTCGACAGGGGGGACTATGGCTACACCTTC. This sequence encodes CASSLDRGDYGYTF. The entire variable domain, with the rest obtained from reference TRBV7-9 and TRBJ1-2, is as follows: DTGVSQNPRHKITKRGQNVTFRCDPISEHNRLYWYRQTLGQGPEFLTYFQNEAQLEKSRLLSDRFSAERPKGSFSTLEIQRTEQGDSAMYLCASSLDRGDYGYTFGSGTRLTVV.

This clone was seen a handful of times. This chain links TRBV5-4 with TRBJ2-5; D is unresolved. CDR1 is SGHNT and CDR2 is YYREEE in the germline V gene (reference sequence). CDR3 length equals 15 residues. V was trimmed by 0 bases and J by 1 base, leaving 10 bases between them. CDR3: CASSLDPGPQETQYF. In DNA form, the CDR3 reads TGTGCCAGCAGCTTGGATCCGGGTCCCCAAGAGACCCAGTACTTC.

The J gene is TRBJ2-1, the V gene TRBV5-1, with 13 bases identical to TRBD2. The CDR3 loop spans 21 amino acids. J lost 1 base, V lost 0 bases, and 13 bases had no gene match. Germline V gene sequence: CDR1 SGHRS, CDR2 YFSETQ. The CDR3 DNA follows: TGCGCCAGCAGCTTGGTTAGGGGACTAGCGGGAAATCGGCCATCCTACAATGAGCAGTTCTTC. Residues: CASSLVRGLAGNRPSYNEQFF.